Following are 29 T cell receptor beta chains from one sample sequenced in a study of blood T cell repertoires in COVID-19 (dated by TCRdb to the early 2020s). The method behind the library was the immunoSEQ multiplex PCR assay. What TCRdb holds here is the immuneACCESS table cut down to in-frame rearrangements. Part of the clones is not present; checked against another copy, under half of the missing clones reflect an unresolved V gene, and the others are unexplained. The sample contains 190,000 or so clones, about 86% of them found a single time. The ten largest clones capture 0.8% to 1% of the sample. The sequencing sample was made of peripheral blood. These TCRs come from a woman aged 18-30 years who had recovered from COVID-19.

The chain links TRBV11-1 to TRBJ2-3; possible D gene TRBD2, 7 bases. CDR3 size: 13 residues. The V gene's germline CDR1 is SGHAT and CDR2 FQDESV (reference sequence). V dropped 8 bases and J dropped 5 bases, with 14 bases sitting between them. The CDR3 nucleotides read TGTGCCAGCGGGGGGGGCTTAAGAGATACGCAGTATTTT. Translated, it gives CASGGGLRDTQYF.

The chain combines TRBV7-2 with TRBJ2-7; no firm D call. The germline V gene encodes CDR1 SGHTA and CDR2 FQGNSA. Trimming stripped 3 bases from V and 2 bases from J, with 8 bases between. This CDR3 region has 13 residues. The CDR3 spells CASSFADPYEQYF. The CDR3 bases are TGTGCCAGCAGCTTCGCAGATCCCTACGAGCAGTACTTC.

This rearrangement joins TRBV7-3 to TRBJ1-1; TRBD1 might be the D (6 bases). V was trimmed by 3 bases and J by 0 bases, leaving 11 bases between them. The CDR3 extends over 15 amino acids. From germline, CDR1 is SGHTA and CDR2 FQGTGA. CDR3 residues: CASSFSQGLNTEAFF. The CDR3 DNA follows: TGTGCCAGCAGCTTCTCACAGGGACTGAACACTGAAGCTTTCTTT.

The chain carries TRBV6-5 and TRBJ2-1; tentatively, D is TRBD2 (5 bases). The CDR3 consists of 15 residues. CDR1 is MNHEY and CDR2 is SVGAGI in the germline V gene. With 5 bases removed from V and 2 bases from J, the gap between germline ends came to 13 bases. Here the CDR3 reads CASSPSGDAYNEQFF. CDR3 coding DNA: TGTGCCAGCAGTCCCAGCGGAGACGCCTACAATGAGCAGTTCTTC.

V and J are TRBV20-1 and TRBJ2-4; the D gene is possibly TRBD2 (6 bases). Between the trimmed V and J ends, which lost 4 bases and 6 bases, there was a span of 7 bases. CDR1 is DFQATT, CDR2 SNEGSKA, per germline (reference sequence). The CDR3 contains 11 residues. CDR3 sequence reads: CSAIGGNIQYF. For the CDR3, the DNA is TGCAGTGCTATCGGGGGAAACATTCAGTACTTC.

The rearrangement uses TRBV6-6 and TRBJ2-5; TRBD2 matches 13 bases. The CDR3 is 19 residues long. J lost 2 bases, V lost 5 bases, and 14 bases had no gene match. In germline, CDR1 is MNHNY, CDR2 SVGAGI (reference sequence). CDR3 nucleotide sequence: TGTGCCAGCAGTCGCCGGGGGACTAGCGGGAAGGATGGGCAAGAGACCCAGTACTTC. Encoded protein: CASSRRGTSGKDGQETQYF.

The V call is TRBV9, the J call TRBJ2-1, with TRBD1 matching over 8 bases. V dropped 3 bases and J dropped 7; count of bases not matched to a gene: 0. CDR1 SGDLS and CDR2 YYNGEE come from the germline V gene. The CDR3 spans 12 residues. The CDR3, as DNA: TGTGCCAGCAGCGGACAGGGGAATGAGCAGTTCTTC. Amino acids: CASSGQGNEQFF.

The chain links TRBV7-2 to TRBJ2-5; 11 bases agree with TRBD2. The J segment lost 4 bases and the V segment lost 4 bases, leaving 5 bases of the junction unmatched. The CDR3 has 15 amino acids. Germline CDR1 SGHTA, CDR2 FQGNSA. CDR3 in DNA: TGTGCCAGCAGCTCACTAGCGGGGGTCGGAGAGACCCAGTACTTC. It codes for CASSSLAGVGETQYF.

V is TRBV19 and J is TRBJ2-6; D unresolved. The CDR3 length is 16 residues. Germline lookup yields CDR1 LNHDA and CDR2 SQIVND (reference sequence). V was clipped by 7 bases and J by 0 bases, with 13 bases between them. The CDR3 bases are TGTGCCAGTAACAACAGACCCTTCTCTGGGGCCAACGTCCTGACTTTC. Its translation is CASNNRPFSGANVLTF.

This chain uses TRBV4-3 with TRBJ1-4; D is ambiguous. Germline V gene lookup returns CDR1 LGHNA and CDR2 YSLEER. CDR3 size: 15 residues. V gave up 1 base and J gave up 8 bases, with 14 bases separating them. The CDR3 loop reads CASSQALQLREKLFF. The CDR3 nucleotides read TGCGCCAGCAGCCAAGCGTTGCAGTTGAGGGAAAAACTGTTTTTT.

CDR3 residues: CASSPDPNREQETQYF. The CDR3 DNA reads as TGTGCCAGCAGCCCCGACCCGAACAGGGAGCAAGAGACCCAGTACTTC. The rearrangement uses TRBV14 and TRBJ2-5; possibly TRBD1 for D (6 bases). The CDR3 covers 16 residues. Trimming stripped 4 bases from V and 2 bases from J, with 17 bases between. The V gene's germline CDR1 is SGHDN and CDR2 FVKESK.

Only one count was recorded for this clone. J is TRBJ2-2 and V is TRBV7-3, with D possibly matching TRBD2 (7 bases). Trimming took off 5 bases at V and 3 bases at J, with 19 bases between the two ends. This CDR3 is 17 amino acids long. CDR1 is SGHTA, CDR2 FQGTGA, per germline. The CDR3 region is CASSPPPGRGYTGELFF. The CDR3 nucleotides read TGTGCCAGCAGCCCACCCCCGGGGAGGGGGTACACCGGGGAGCTGTTTTTT. The complete variable domain, with remaining parts taken from reference TRBV7-3 and TRBJ2-2, reads GAGVSQTPSNKVTEKGKYVELRCDPISGHTALYWYRQSLGQGPEFLIYFQGTGAADDSGLPNDRFFAVRPEGSVSTLKIQRTERGDSAVYLCASSPPPGRGYTGELFFGEGSRLTVL.

The CDR3 nucleotides read TGTGCCAGCAGCTTAGTAGAGAGAGAAGCTTTCTTT. It yields the protein CASSLVEREAFF. This chain joins TRBV7-9 and TRBJ1-1, with D unresolved. The germline CDR1 and CDR2 sequences are SEHNR and FQNEAQ (reference sequence). The CDR3 is 12 residues long. V lost 1 base, J lost 8 bases, and 8 bases lay in between.

Worth noting for this clone: The junction differs from germline at one of its ends, possibly a read error. J is TRBJ2-3 and V is TRBV2; tentatively, D is TRBD1 (5 bases). The germline gives CDR1 SNHLY, CDR2 FYNNEI. The CDR3 is 16 amino acids. CDR3 nucleotides: TGTGCCAGCAGTAACCCCAGGGTGGGCGGTCCAGAGACGCAGTATTTT. Protein product: CASSNPRVGGPETQYF.

The chain carries TRBV4-3 and TRBJ1-2, with a weak D call TRBD1 (5 bases). Per the germline V gene, CDR1 is LGHNA and CDR2 is YSLEER. The CDR3 extends over 16 amino acids. V lost 0 bases, J lost 4 bases, and 15 bases lay in between. The CDR3, as DNA: TGCGCCAGCAGCCAAGAGGGGGGGGTTTCCTCCTATGGCTACACCTTC. It encodes CASSQEGGVSSYGYTF.

The CDR3 loop reads CASSARDTSYNEQFF. CDR3 DNA sequence: TGTGCCAGCAGCGCCCGGGACACCTCCTACAATGAGCAGTTCTTC. This sequence joins TRBV9 and TRBJ2-1; maybe TRBD1 (6 bases). Germline V gene lookup returns CDR1 SGDLS and CDR2 YYNGEE. The CDR3 length is 15 residues. Trimming pared 3 bases from V and 0 bases from J, leaving 10 bases between.

V usage is TRBV5-1 and J usage is TRBJ2-5; 11 nucleotides agree with TRBD2. The V gene's germline CDR1 is SGHRS and CDR2 YFSETQ. This CDR3 is 16 amino acids long. The V and J ends lost 5 bases and 5 bases, in that order; junction bases with no gene match: 11. CDR3 amino acids: CASSYIAGGPGETQYF. The CDR3, as DNA: TGCGCCAGCAGTTATATAGCGGGGGGGCCAGGGGAGACCCAGTACTTC.

The V gene is TRBV9, the J gene TRBJ2-3; 9 positions match TRBD2. This CDR3 region has 15 residues. Germline V gene sequence: CDR1 SGDLS, CDR2 YYNGEE. V gave up 4 bases and J gave up 2 bases; unmatched junction bases: 5. The CDR3 bases are TGTGCCAGCAGCTTGACTAGCGGTGACACAGATACGCAGTATTTT. The encoded protein is CASSLTSGDTDTQYF.

Note on this clone: Other nucleotide sequences from this sample produce the same CDR3. The chain recombines TRBV10-3 with TRBJ1-1; no firm D call. Germline V CDR1 and CDR2: ENHRY, SYGVKD. This CDR3 spans 13 amino acids. V shed 2 bases and J shed 1 base, with 5 bases lying between them. CDR3: CAISEGGNTEAFF. The CDR3 DNA sequence: TGTGCCATCAGTGAGGGAGGGAACACTGAAGCTTTCTTT.

The rearrangement uses TRBV5-1 and TRBJ2-2, with 8 bases matching TRBD2. V dropped 4 bases and J dropped 4; count of bases not matched to a gene: 6. Germline CDR1 reads SGHRS; CDR2 reads YFSETQ. CDR3 length: 15 amino acids. CDR3 DNA sequence: TGCGCCAGCAGCCGAAGCGGGAGAAGCACCGGGGAGCTGTTTTTT. It translates to CASSRSGRSTGELFF.

The CDR3 sequence is CASTIAEYNEQFF. CDR3 DNA: TGTGCCAGCACGATAGCGGAATACAATGAGCAGTTCTTC. The chain couples TRBV6-6 to TRBJ2-1; the D gene is possibly TRBD2 (6 bases). Germline CDR1 MNHNY, CDR2 SVGAGI (reference sequence). V gave up 7 bases and J gave up 4 bases, with 11 bases separating them. This CDR3 is 13 amino acids long.

This chain uses TRBV20-1 with TRBJ2-1; D ambiguous. The CDR3 spans 11 residues. Germline V gene lookup returns CDR1 DFQATT and CDR2 SNEGSKA (reference sequence). This chain's CDR3 is CSQERNNEQFF. The DNA for the CDR3 is TGCAGCCAGGAAAGGAACAATGAGCAGTTCTTC.

This clone is a singleton in its sample. The chain employs TRBV11-2 and TRBJ1-6, with 8 bases aligning to TRBD1. This CDR3 is built from 19 residues. Per the germline V gene, CDR1 is SGHAT and CDR2 is FQNNGV. Trimming cost V 3 bases and J 3 bases; bases outside gene matches: 13. DNA for the CDR3: TGTGCCAGCAGCTTTGAGGGCGGACAGGGAATGGTCTATAATTCACCCCTCCACTTT. Translating it yields CASSFEGGQGMVYNSPLHF.

V is TRBV6-1 and J is TRBJ2-1; TRBD2 matches at 8 bases. The CDR3 has 15 amino acids. Germline CDR1 MNHNS, CDR2 SASEGT. With 2 bases clipped from V and 4 bases from J, the junction kept 4 bases outside the gene matches. The CDR3 is CASSERASGYNEQFF. For the CDR3, the DNA is TGTGCCAGCAGTGAAAGGGCTAGCGGGTACAATGAGCAGTTCTTC.

This clone has a handful of counts. The chain combines TRBV4-3 with TRBJ2-2; TRBD2 might be the D (6 bases). Trimming took 0 bases from V and 7 from J, leaving 15 bases between them. This CDR3 spans 16 amino acids. Per the germline V gene, CDR1 is LGHNA and CDR2 is YSLEER. CDR3: CASSQDPWRASGELFF. For the CDR3, the DNA is TGCGCCAGCAGCCAAGACCCATGGAGGGCGAGCGGGGAGCTGTTTTTT.

The V call is TRBV4-1, the J call TRBJ2-3; a possible D gene is TRBD2 (5 bases). Trimming shortened V by 0 bases and J by 6 bases, and 16 bases separated the two germline ends. CDR1 and CDR2 (germline): MGHRA, YSYEKL. CDR3 size: 16 residues. Here the CDR3 DNA reads TGCGCCAGCAGCCAAGATCGAGGGTCTCAGGTGGATACGCAGTATTTT. Translation gives CASSQDRGSQVDTQYF.

This chain connects TRBV2 to TRBJ2-7; 7 bases are a match to TRBD1. This CDR3 has 11 residues. The germline gives CDR1 SNHLY, CDR2 FYNNEI. With 11 bases clipped from V and 6 bases from J, the junction kept 7 bases outside the gene matches. Written as DNA, the CDR3 is TGTGCCGGAAAGACAGGGTTCGAGCAGTACTTC. Protein product: CAGKTGFEQYF.

This clone was counted a single time. The CDR3: CASSPATGSNEKLFF. In DNA, the CDR3 is TGTGCCAGCTCACCGGCGACAGGGTCCAATGAAAAACTGTTTTTT. This rearrangement joins TRBV18 to TRBJ1-4, with 7 bases that match TRBD1. The CDR3 length is 15 residues. J gave up 5 bases and V 3 bases, and 6 bases lay outside the gene matches. Looked up from germline, CDR1 is KGHSH and CDR2 is LQKENI.

This chain uses TRBV12-3 or TRBV12-4 with TRBJ2-5; D uncertain. V was trimmed by 5 bases and J by 3 bases, leaving 10 bases between them. This CDR3 is built from 13 residues. The CDR3 reads CASSIDSKETQYF. The DNA of the CDR3 is TGTGCCAGCAGTATTGACTCGAAAGAGACCCAGTACTTC.